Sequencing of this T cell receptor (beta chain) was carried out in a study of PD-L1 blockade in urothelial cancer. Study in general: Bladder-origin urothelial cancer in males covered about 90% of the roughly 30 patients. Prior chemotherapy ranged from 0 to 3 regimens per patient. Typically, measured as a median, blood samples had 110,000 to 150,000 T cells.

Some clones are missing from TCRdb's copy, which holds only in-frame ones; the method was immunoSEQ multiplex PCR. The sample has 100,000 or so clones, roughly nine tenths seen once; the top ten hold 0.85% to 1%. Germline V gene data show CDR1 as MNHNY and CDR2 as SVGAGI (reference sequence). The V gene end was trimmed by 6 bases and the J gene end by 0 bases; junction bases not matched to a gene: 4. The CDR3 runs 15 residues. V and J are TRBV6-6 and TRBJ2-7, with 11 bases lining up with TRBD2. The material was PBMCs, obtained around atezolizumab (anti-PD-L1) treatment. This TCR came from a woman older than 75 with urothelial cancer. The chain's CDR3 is CASSSTSGDSYEQYF. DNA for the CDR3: TGTGCCAGCAGCTCGACTAGCGGGGACTCCTACGAGCAGTACTTC.